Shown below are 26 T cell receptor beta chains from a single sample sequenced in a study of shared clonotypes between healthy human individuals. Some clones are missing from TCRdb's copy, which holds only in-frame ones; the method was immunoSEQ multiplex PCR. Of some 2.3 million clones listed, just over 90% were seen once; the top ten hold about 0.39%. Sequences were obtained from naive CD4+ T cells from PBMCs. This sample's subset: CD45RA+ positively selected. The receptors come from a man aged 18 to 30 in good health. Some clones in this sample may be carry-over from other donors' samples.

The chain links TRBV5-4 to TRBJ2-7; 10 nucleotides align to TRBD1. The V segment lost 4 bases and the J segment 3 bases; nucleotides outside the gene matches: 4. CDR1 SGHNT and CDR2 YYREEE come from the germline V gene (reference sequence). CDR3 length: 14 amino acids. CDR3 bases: TGTGCCAGCAGCGGGACAGGGGCTTTCTACGAGCAGTACTTC. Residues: CASSGTGAFYEQYF.

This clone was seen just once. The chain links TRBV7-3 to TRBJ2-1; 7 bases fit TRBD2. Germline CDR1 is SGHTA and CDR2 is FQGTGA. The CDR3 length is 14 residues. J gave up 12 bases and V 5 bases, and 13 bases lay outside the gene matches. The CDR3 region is CASSPQTSPGTQFF. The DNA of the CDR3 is TGTGCCAGCAGCCCTCAGACTAGCCCGGGGACGCAGTTCTTC.

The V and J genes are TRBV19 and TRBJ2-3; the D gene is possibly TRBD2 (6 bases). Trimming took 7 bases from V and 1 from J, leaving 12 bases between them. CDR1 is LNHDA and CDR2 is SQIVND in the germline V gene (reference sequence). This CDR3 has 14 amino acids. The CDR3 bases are TGTGCCAGTAAGCAGCGGGCTGGCACAGATACGCAGTATTTT. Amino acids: CASKQRAGTDTQYF.

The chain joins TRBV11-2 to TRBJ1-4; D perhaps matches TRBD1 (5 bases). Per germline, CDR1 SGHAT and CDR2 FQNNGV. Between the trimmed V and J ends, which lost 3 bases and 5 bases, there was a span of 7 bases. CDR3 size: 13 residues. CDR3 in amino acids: CASSLGGNEKLFF. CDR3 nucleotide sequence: TGTGCCAGCAGCTTGGGGGGGAATGAAAAACTGTTTTTT.

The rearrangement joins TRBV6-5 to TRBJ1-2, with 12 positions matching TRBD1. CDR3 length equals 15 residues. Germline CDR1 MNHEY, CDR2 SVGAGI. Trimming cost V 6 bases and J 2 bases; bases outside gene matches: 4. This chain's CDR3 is CASRQGTGGNYGYTF. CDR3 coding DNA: TGTGCCAGCAGACAAGGGACAGGGGGCAACTATGGCTACACCTTC.

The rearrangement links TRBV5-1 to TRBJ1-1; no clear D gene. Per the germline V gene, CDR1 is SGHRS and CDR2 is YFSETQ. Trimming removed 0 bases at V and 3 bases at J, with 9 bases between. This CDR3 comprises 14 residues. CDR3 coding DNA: TGCGCCAGCAGCTTGGAGAATTCGGACACTGAAGCTTTCTTT. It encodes CASSLENSDTEAFF.

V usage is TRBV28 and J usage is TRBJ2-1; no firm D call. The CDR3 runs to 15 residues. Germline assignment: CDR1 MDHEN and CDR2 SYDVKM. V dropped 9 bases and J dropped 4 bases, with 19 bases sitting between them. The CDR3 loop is CASTTLAIEYNEQFF. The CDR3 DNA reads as TGTGCCAGTACCACATTAGCCATTGAGTACAATGAGCAGTTCTTC.

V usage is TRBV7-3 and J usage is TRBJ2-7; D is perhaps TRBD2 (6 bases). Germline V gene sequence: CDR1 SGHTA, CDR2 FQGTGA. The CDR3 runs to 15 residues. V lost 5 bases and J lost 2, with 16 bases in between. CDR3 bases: TGTGCCAGCAGCCCAACGGGGGTAATGGCCTACGAGCAGTACTTC. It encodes CASSPTGVMAYEQYF. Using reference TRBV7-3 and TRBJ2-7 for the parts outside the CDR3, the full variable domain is GAGVSQTPSNKVTEKGKYVELRCDPISGHTALYWYRQSLGQGPEFLIYFQGTGAADDSGLPNDRFFAVRPEGSVSTLKIQRTERGDSAVYLCASSPTGVMAYEQYFGPGTRLTVT.

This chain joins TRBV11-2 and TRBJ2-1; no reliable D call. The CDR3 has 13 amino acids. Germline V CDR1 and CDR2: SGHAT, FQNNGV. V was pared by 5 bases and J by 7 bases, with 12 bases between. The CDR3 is CASSALSGNEQFF. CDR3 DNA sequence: TGTGCCAGCAGCGCCCTGTCTGGGAATGAGCAGTTCTTC.

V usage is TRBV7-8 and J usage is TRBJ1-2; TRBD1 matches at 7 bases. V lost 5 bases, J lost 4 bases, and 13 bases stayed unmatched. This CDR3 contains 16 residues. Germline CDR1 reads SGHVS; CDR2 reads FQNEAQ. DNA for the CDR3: TGTGCCAGCAGCACAGGGGCCGGGACAGCAATCTATGGCTACACCTTC. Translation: CASSTGAGTAIYGYTF.

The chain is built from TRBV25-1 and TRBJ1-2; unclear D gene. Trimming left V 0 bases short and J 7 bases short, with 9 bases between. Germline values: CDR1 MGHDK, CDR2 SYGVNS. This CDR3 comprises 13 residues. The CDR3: CASSEYLGSGYTF. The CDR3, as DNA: TGTGCCAGCAGTGAATATTTGGGGAGTGGCTACACCTTC.

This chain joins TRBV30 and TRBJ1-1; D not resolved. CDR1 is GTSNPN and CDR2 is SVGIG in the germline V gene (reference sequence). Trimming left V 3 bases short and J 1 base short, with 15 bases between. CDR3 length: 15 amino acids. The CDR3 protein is CAWRHNQRENTEAFF. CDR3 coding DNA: TGTGCCTGGAGGCACAATCAAAGGGAGAACACTGAAGCTTTCTTT.

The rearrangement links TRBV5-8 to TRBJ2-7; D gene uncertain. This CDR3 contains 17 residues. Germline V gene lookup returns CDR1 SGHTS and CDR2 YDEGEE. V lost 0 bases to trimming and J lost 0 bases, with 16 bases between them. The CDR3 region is CASSLATNSDLSYEQYF. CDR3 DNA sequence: TGTGCCAGCAGCTTGGCTACCAACAGTGACCTCTCCTACGAGCAGTACTTC.

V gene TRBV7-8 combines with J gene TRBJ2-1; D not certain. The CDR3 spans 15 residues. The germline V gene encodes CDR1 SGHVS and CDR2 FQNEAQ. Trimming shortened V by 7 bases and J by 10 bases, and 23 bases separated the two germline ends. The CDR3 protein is CASTLRAMVTGEQFF. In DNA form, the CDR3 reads TGTGCCAGCACCCTAAGAGCTATGGTCACCGGAGAGCAGTTCTTC.

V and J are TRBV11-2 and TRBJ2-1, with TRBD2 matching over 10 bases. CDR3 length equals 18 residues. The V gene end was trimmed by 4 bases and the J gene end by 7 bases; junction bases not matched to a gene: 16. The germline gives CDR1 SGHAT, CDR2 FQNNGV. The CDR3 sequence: CASSYYVSSGSLGNEQFF. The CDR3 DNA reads TGTGCCAGCAGCTACTACGTTTCTAGCGGGAGTCTTGGGAATGAGCAGTTCTTC.

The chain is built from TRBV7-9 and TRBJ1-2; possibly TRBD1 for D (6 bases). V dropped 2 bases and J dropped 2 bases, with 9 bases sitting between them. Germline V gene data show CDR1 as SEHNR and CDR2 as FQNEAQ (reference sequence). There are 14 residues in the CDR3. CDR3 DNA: TGTGCCAGCAGCTTATCAGGGGCAAACTATGGCTACACCTTC. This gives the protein CASSLSGANYGYTF.

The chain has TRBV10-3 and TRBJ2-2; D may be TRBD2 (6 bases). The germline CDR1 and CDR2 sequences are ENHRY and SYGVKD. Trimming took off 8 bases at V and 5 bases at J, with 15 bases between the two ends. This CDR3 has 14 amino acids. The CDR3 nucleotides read TGTGCCATCGGTAGCGGCAGAGGGACCGGGGAGCTGTTTTTT. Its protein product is CAIGSGRGTGELFF.

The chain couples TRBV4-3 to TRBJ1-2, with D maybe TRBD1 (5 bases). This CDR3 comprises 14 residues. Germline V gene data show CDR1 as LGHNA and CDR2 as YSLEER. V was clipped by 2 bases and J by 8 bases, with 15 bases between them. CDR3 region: CASSQRYQGSGYTF. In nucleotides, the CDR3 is TGCGCCAGCAGCCAACGGTATCAGGGTAGCGGCTACACCTTC.

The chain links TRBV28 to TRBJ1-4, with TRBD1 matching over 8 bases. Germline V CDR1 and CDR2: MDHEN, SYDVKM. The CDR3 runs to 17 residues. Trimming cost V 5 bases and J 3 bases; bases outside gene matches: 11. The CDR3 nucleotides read TGTGCCAGCAGTCTCCTCGGGACAGGAAGTGCTAATGAAAAACTGTTTTTT. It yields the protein CASSLLGTGSANEKLFF.

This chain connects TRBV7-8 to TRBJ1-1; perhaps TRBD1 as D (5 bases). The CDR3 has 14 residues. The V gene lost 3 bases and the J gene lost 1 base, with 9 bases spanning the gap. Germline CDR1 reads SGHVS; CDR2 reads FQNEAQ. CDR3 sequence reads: CASSFTQGNTEAFF. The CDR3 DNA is TGTGCCAGCAGCTTTACCCAGGGGAACACTGAAGCTTTCTTT.

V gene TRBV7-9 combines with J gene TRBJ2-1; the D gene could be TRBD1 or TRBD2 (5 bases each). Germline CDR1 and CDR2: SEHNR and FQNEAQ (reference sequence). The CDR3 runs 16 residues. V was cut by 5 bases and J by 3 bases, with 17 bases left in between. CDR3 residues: CASSPRVGELYNEQFF. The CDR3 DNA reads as TGTGCCAGCAGCCCACGAGTGGGGGAGCTCTACAATGAGCAGTTCTTC. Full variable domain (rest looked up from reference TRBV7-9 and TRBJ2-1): DTGVSQNPRHKITKRGQNVTFRCDPISEHNRLYWYRQTLGQGPEFLTYFQNEAQLEKSRLLSDRFSAERPKGSFSTLEIQRTEQGDSAMYLCASSPRVGELYNEQFFGPGTRLTVL.

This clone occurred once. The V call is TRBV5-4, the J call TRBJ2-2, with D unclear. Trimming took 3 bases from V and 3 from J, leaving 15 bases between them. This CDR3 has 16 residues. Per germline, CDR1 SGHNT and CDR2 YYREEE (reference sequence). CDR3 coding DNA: TGTGCCAGCAGCTCCGTTAGGAGTGGGGACACCGGGGAGCTGTTTTTT. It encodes CASSSVRSGDTGELFF.

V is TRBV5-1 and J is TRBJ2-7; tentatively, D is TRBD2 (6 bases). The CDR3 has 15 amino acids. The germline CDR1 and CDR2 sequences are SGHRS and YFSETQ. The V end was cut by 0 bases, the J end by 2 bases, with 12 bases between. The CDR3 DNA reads TGCGCCAGCAGCTTGGGGCTAGCGCCGACCTACGAGCAGTACTTC. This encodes CASSLGLAPTYEQYF.

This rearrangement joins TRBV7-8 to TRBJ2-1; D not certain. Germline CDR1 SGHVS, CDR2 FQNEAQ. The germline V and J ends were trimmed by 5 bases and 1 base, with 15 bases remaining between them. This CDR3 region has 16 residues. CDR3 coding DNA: TGTGCCAGCAGCCCAGAGGCCAGGCGGTCCTACAATGAGCAGTTCTTC. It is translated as CASSPEARRSYNEQFF.

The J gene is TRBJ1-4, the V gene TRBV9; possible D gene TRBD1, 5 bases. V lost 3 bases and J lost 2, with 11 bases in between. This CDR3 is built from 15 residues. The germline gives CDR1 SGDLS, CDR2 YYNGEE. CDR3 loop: CASSGRERTNEKLFF. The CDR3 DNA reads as TGTGCCAGCAGCGGCAGGGAAAGGACTAATGAAAAACTGTTTTTT.

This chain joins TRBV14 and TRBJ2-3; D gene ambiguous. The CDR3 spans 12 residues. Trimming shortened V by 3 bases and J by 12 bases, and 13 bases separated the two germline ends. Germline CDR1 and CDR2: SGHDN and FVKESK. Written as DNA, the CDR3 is TGTGCCAGCAGCCATCCGCTGTCCCGTCAGTATTTT. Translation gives CASSHPLSRQYF. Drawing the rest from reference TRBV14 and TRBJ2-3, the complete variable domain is EAGVTQFPSHSVIEKGQTVTLRCDPISGHDNLYWYRRVMGKEIKFLLHFVKESKQDESGMPNNRFLAERTGGTYSTLKVQPAELEDSGVYFCASSHPLSRQYFGPGTRLTVL.